This T cell receptor (beta chain) was obtained from a study of blood T cells in healthy people across ages. General study results and limits: When set beside aged donors, long-lived donors presented more naive CD4+ cells and higher diversity. Naive T cell percentage showed a strong correlation with the diversity of TCR beta. Older age coincided with a roughly linear decline in TCR beta diversity per million T cells.

Note on this clonotype: Its antigen is currently unknown.

Combining a sample-barcoded 5' primer with a J-beta primer mix, a second PCR ran for roughly 7 to 12 cycles. CDR3-containing paired-end reads numbered at least 3 million in each sample. MiXCR, run by TCRdb on the 5' RACE reads, gives a single entry per CDR3 protein. The table records around 800,000 distinct CDR3 sequences, under 45% of them present only once. Specimen: blood. The receptor was isolated from a man aged 55 to 70 in good health.

The chain's CDR3 is CSARVSLIWTDSYNEQYF. CDR3 nucleotide sequence: TGCAGTGCTAGAGTCTCCCTAATTTGGACAGACTCCTACAATGAGCAGTACTTC. V and J are TRBV20-1 and TRBJ2-1; tentative D call: TRBD1 (6 bases). With the DNA end fitting TRBJ2-7 better, the J assignment may be wrong. Germline CDR1 is DFQATT and CDR2 is SNEGSKA (reference sequence). The CDR3 contains 18 residues.